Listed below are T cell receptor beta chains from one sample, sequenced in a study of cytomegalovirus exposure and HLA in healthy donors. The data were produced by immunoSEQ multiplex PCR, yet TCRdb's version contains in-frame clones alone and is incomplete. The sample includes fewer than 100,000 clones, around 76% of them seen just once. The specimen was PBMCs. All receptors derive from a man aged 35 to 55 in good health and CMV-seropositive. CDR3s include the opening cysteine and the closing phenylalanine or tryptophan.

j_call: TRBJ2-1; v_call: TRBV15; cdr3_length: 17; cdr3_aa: CATSRDPRLAGSNEQFF
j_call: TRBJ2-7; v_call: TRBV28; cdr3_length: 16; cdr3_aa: CASSLFGAGWSWEQYF
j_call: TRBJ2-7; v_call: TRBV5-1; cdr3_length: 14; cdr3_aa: CASSLIGVDNEQYF
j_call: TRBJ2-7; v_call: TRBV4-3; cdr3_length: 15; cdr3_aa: CASSQDLASGAMQYF
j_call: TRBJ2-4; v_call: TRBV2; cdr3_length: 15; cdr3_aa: CASSPDNPSGNIQYF
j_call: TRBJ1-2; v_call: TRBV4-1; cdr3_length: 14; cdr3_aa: CASSQVSRADGYTF
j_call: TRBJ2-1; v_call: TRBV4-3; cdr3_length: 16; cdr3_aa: CASSQEIPGRYNEQFF
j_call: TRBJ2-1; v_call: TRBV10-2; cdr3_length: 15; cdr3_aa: CASSESSGRAVEQFF
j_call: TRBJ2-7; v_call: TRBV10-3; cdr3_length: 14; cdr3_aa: CAISMDRVLYEQYF
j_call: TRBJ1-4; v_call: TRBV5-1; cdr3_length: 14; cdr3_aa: CASSTGELGEKLFF
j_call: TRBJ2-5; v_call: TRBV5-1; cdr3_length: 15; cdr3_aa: CASSFLPGQQETQYF